One and the same sample provided the 29 T cell receptor beta chains below, sequenced in a study of CD8+ T cells in alopecia areata. It was cDNA, reverse transcribed from extracted RNA, that served as the sequencing template. Assay used: immunoSEQ multiplex PCR; TCRdb lists only in-frame clones, some missing. The data contain about 200,000 clones, about 62% of them singletons. Indicated treatment: oral pan-JAK inhibitor, 5-10 mg twice daily. Sequenced material: CD4+ T cells sorted from blood, taken at week 24, from a patient treated with tofacitinib. These receptors were collected from a human donor with alopecia areata.

The chain joins TRBV6-5 to TRBJ2-5; D may be TRBD2 (7 bases). This CDR3 comprises 14 residues. CDR1 MNHEY and CDR2 SVGAGI come from the germline V gene. V lost 6 bases to trimming and J lost 5 bases, with 16 bases between them. In DNA form, the CDR3 reads TGTGCCAGCAGGGCCTCCGGGGGGCGGGAGACCCAGTACTTC. It is translated as CASRASGGRETQYF.

This clone was counted a few times. Distinct nucleotide sequences in the sample also encode this CDR3. V is TRBV6-6 and J is TRBJ2-1; weak D call: TRBD2 (5 bases). The CDR3 runs 14 residues. The V gene lost 0 bases and the J gene lost 4 bases, with 7 bases spanning the gap. Looked up from germline, CDR1 is MNHNY and CDR2 is SVGAGI (reference sequence). CDR3 nucleotide sequence: TGTGCCAGCAGTTACTCTAGCGTTTACAATGAGCAGTTCTTC. Its translation: CASSYSSVYNEQFF.

This sequence joins TRBV20-1 and TRBJ2-3, with a weak D call TRBD2 (5 bases). Germline CDR1 is DFQATT and CDR2 is SNEGSKA (reference sequence). This CDR3 contains 11 residues. V was clipped by 3 bases and J by 4 bases, with 5 bases between them. The CDR3 reads CSASGADTQYF. The CDR3 DNA follows: TGCAGTGCTAGCGGGGCAGATACGCAGTATTTT.

This clone has just a few counts. The chain recombines TRBV5-8 with TRBJ1-1; D is undetermined. CDR3 length equals 15 residues. Germline CDR1 is SGHTS and CDR2 is YDEGEE. Trimming cost V 1 base and J 2 bases, with 12 bases left between them. This CDR3 is CASSLRVGTNTEAFF. Here the CDR3 DNA reads TGTGCCAGCAGCTTGCGCGTTGGCACTAACACTGAAGCTTTCTTT.

This clone was counted only a few times. The chain links TRBV9 to TRBJ2-7; D is uncertain. Deletions cut 4 bases from V and 10 bases from J, with 18 bases between. This CDR3 spans 13 amino acids. CDR1 and CDR2 (germline): SGDLS, YYNGEE. CDR3 protein: CASSPLVFRCQYF. The CDR3 DNA reads as TGTGCCAGCAGCCCCCTAGTCTTCCGGTGCCAGTACTTC.

The chain carries TRBV28 and TRBJ2-1, with 9 bases matching TRBD2. V shed 7 bases and J 4 bases; nucleotides not matched to a gene: 8. The germline gives CDR1 MDHEN, CDR2 SYDVKM. The CDR3 spans 15 residues. In DNA form, the CDR3 reads TGTGCCAGCATGCGGCGGGAGGGCGGATACAATGAGCAGTTCTTC. Residues: CASMRREGGYNEQFF.

V usage is TRBV6-6 and J usage is TRBJ2-5; D remains ambiguous. Trimming took off 5 bases at V and 2 bases at J, with 9 bases between the two ends. Per germline, CDR1 MNHNY and CDR2 SVGAGI (reference sequence). The CDR3 is made up of 13 amino acids. The CDR3 DNA sequence: TGTGCCAGCAGTACACAACCTCAAGAGACCCAGTACTTC. This gives the protein CASSTQPQETQYF.

The V gene is TRBV20-1, the J gene TRBJ1-2, with D hard to call. Per germline, CDR1 DFQATT and CDR2 SNEGSKA (reference sequence). The germline V and J ends were trimmed by 1 base and 14 bases, with 14 bases remaining between them. This CDR3 region has 11 residues. Here the CDR3 DNA reads TGCAGTGCTAGAGTGCGAGATCCTCTAACCTTC. Protein sequence: CSARVRDPLTF.

The V and J genes are TRBV7-9 and TRBJ1-2, with TRBD1 identical over 9 bases. Trimming cost V 4 bases and J 7 bases; bases outside gene matches: 10. Germline V gene lookup returns CDR1 SEHNR and CDR2 FQNEAQ (reference sequence). The CDR3 extends over 15 amino acids. The CDR3 here is CASSYTGGGYIGYTF. The CDR3 coding sequence is TGTGCCAGCAGCTATACAGGGGGCGGATATATTGGCTACACCTTC.

The chain recombines TRBV4-1 with TRBJ2-3, with 14 nucleotides matching TRBD2. This CDR3 is built from 18 residues. With 0 bases clipped from V and 5 bases from J, the junction kept 7 bases outside the gene matches. Germline V gene data show CDR1 as MGHRA and CDR2 as YSYEKL. Written as DNA, the CDR3 is TGCGCCAGCAGCCAAGAAGGGACTAGCGGGGGACCGGGAGATACGCAGTATTTT. It specifies CASSQEGTSGGPGDTQYF.

This clone turned up a few times. The chain is built from TRBV9 and TRBJ2-6; D gene uncertain. The CDR3 extends over 16 amino acids. V shed 3 bases and J shed 0 bases, with 10 bases lying between them. CDR1 is SGDLS and CDR2 is YYNGEE in the germline V gene. This CDR3 reads CASSARLVSGANVLTF. CDR3 DNA: TGTGCCAGCAGCGCCCGACTTGTCTCTGGGGCCAACGTCCTGACTTTC.

V gene TRBV5-1 combines with J gene TRBJ2-3; 7 bases are shared with TRBD2. J gave up 4 bases and V 3 bases, and 11 bases lay outside the gene matches. The V gene's germline CDR1 is SGHRS and CDR2 YFSETQ. The CDR3 has 16 amino acids. DNA for the CDR3: TGCGCCAGCAGCTCGAGCCCCGGACTAGTCCCAGATACGCAGTATTTT. It codes for CASSSSPGLVPDTQYF.

The chain recombines TRBV6-1 with TRBJ1-1, with TRBD1 as a possible D gene (5 bases). CDR1 is MNHNS and CDR2 is SASEGT in the germline V gene. With 4 bases removed from V and 1 base from J, the gap between germline ends came to 7 bases. The CDR3 sequence is 13 residues long. This CDR3 is CASSADRNTEAFF. The CDR3 bases are TGTGCCAGCAGTGCTGACAGGAACACTGAAGCTTTCTTT.

This rearrangement joins TRBV4-3 to TRBJ2-5, with 7 bases fitting TRBD1. J was trimmed by 2 bases and V by 1 base; bases with no gene match: 7. The germline V gene encodes CDR1 LGHNA and CDR2 YSLEER. The CDR3 is 16 residues long. The CDR3 sequence is CASSQAGTDVQETQYF. The CDR3 nucleotides read TGCGCCAGCAGCCAAGCCGGGACAGATGTTCAAGAGACCCAGTACTTC.

This clone was seen more than once but under ten times. The chain couples TRBV4-2 to TRBJ2-7; no definite D call. V was shortened by 0 bases and J by 3 bases, with 6 bases between the two germline ends. The CDR3 sequence is 13 residues long. Germline CDR1 and CDR2: LGHNA and YNFKEQ. The CDR3 loop is CASSQDLNYEQYF. Written as DNA, the CDR3 is TGTGCCAGCAGCCAAGATCTCAACTACGAGCAGTACTTC.

This clone was seen a few times. This chain uses TRBV29-1 with TRBJ2-7; 9 bases are a match to TRBD1. The germline V gene encodes CDR1 SQVTM and CDR2 ANQGSEA. The V and J ends lost 4 bases and 3 bases, in that order; junction bases with no gene match: 4. The CDR3 spans 13 residues. This chain's CDR3 is CSVGDRVFYEQYF. CDR3 DNA sequence: TGCAGCGTTGGGGACAGGGTGTTCTACGAGCAGTACTTC.

The chain links TRBV27 to TRBJ1-5; the D is unclear. CDR3 length equals 14 residues. The V end was cut by 6 bases, the J end by 2 bases, with 11 bases between. Per germline, CDR1 MNHEY and CDR2 SMNVEV (reference sequence). The CDR3, as DNA: TGTGCCAGCAGCTCAGTGGGCGGCAATCAGCCCCAGCATTTT. Translating gives CASSSVGGNQPQHF.

A few counts support this clone. V gene TRBV27 combines with J gene TRBJ2-7; either TRBD1 or TRBD2 may fit D (5 bases each). The V end lost 3 bases, the J end lost 2 bases, and 11 bases lay between the germline ends. The V gene's germline CDR1 is MNHEY and CDR2 SMNVEV (reference sequence). There are 14 residues in the CDR3. Written as DNA, the CDR3 is TGTGCCAGCAGTTTGGGACGCACTACCTACGAGCAGTACTTC. It is translated as CASSLGRTTYEQYF.

The chain joins TRBV10-3 to TRBJ2-5, with D perhaps TRBD2 (6 bases). In germline, CDR1 is ENHRY, CDR2 SYGVKD. Trimming cost V 2 bases and J 5 bases, with 24 bases left between them. The CDR3 spans 18 residues. The CDR3 coding sequence is TGTGCCATCAGTGAGGGTTTGCTAGCGCGCCCACGGGGGGAGACCCAGTACTTC. Amino acids: CAISEGLLARPRGETQYF.

This clone was detected a few times. The chain joins TRBV5-6 to TRBJ1-5; D gene unclear. Germline CDR1 reads SGHDT; CDR2 reads YYEEEE. The CDR3 spans 15 residues. V was pared by 0 bases and J by 1 base, with 8 bases between. The CDR3 coding sequence is TGTGCCAGCAGCTTGGGAGGGCGAAGCAATCAGCCCCAGCATTTT. Protein product: CASSLGGRSNQPQHF.

The chain uses TRBV27 and TRBJ2-5; 9 bases match TRBD1. Trimming removed 4 bases from V and 1 base from J; junction bases left unmatched: 7. CDR3 length: 16 residues. The germline CDR1 and CDR2 sequences are MNHEY and SMNVEV (reference sequence). CDR3 sequence (DNA): TGTGCCAGCAGTTCTCGAAAGACAGGGGGCCAAGAGACCCAGTACTTC. Its protein product is CASSSRKTGGQETQYF.

This chain joins TRBV5-1 and TRBJ2-5; D gene ambiguous. The CDR3 loop spans 14 amino acids. V was cut by 0 bases and J by 9 bases, with 15 bases left in between. Germline CDR1 reads SGHRS; CDR2 reads YFSETQ. CDR3 sequence reads: CASSLDLLLGSQYF. The DNA for the CDR3 is TGCGCCAGCAGCTTGGACCTACTACTCGGGTCCCAGTACTTC.

V usage is TRBV4-1 and J usage is TRBJ2-5; no reliable D call. This CDR3 region has 14 residues. Germline V gene sequence: CDR1 MGHRA, CDR2 YSYEKL. V lost 0 bases, J lost 0 bases, and 5 bases lay in between. CDR3 nucleotides: TGCGCCAGCAGCCAAGATGGGTACCAAGAGACCCAGTACTTC. Translated: CASSQDGYQETQYF.

This clone was seen only a few times. The V and J genes are TRBV27 and TRBJ2-7; TRBD1 matches 10 bases. Germline CDR1 reads MNHEY; CDR2 reads SMNVEV (reference sequence). CDR3 length: 15 amino acids. The junction had 5 bases not matched to a gene; V was cut back by 2 bases and J by 4 bases. For the CDR3, the DNA is TGTGCCAGCAGTTTAAGTACGGGACAGGGGTACGAGCAGTACTTC. It translates to CASSLSTGQGYEQYF.

The CDR3 DNA is TGTGCCTGGACCAACAGGGGCTATGGCTACACCTTC. Its protein product is CAWTNRGYGYTF. The rearrangement links TRBV30 to TRBJ1-2, with 7 bases that match TRBD1. Germline CDR1 GTSNPN, CDR2 SVGIG (reference sequence). V dropped 4 bases and J dropped 4; count of bases not matched to a gene: 3. The CDR3 consists of 12 residues.

The chain uses TRBV15 and TRBJ2-7, with 8 bases matching TRBD1. The germline V gene has CDR1 LNHNV and CDR2 YYDKDF (reference sequence). The junction had 5 bases not matched to a gene; V was cut back by 3 bases and J by 4 bases. This CDR3 has 14 amino acids. In DNA form, the CDR3 reads TGTGCCACCAGCAGCGACAGGGGTCCGTACGAGCAGTACTTC. Amino acids: CATSSDRGPYEQYF.

The chain recombines TRBV4-3 with TRBJ1-2; D remains unclear. Germline V gives CDR1 LGHNA, CDR2 YSLEER. The CDR3 totals 14 residues. V was cut by 0 bases and J by 7 bases, with 12 bases left in between. As DNA, the CDR3 is TGCGCCAGCAGCCAAGACCTTAGTGTTGGTGGCTACACCTTC. Its translation is CASSQDLSVGGYTF.

The sample holds one count of this clone. V usage is TRBV10-3 and J usage is TRBJ2-1, with D possibly matching TRBD1 (5 bases). The germline V gene has CDR1 ENHRY and CDR2 SYGVKD. The CDR3 extends over 11 amino acids. Trimming stripped 10 bases from V and 15 bases from J, with 19 bases between. Written as DNA, the CDR3 is TGTGCCAGCGGTGGGGCAGATACTCCGTTCTTC. Encoded protein: CASGGADTPFF.

This clone was detected only a few times. The chain couples TRBV5-4 to TRBJ2-1, with D perhaps matching TRBD1 (6 bases). This CDR3 spans 15 amino acids. The V end lost 2 bases, the J end lost 8 bases, and 17 bases lay between the germline ends. The germline gives CDR1 SGHNT, CDR2 YYREEE (reference sequence). In DNA form, the CDR3 reads TGTGCCAGCAGCTTTGTTGTACAGGGCGGCGATGAGCAGTTCTTC. Amino acids: CASSFVVQGGDEQFF.